One sample yielded the 19 T cell receptor beta chains listed below, sequenced in a study of blood T cell repertoires in COVID-19. Sequenced by immunoSEQ multiplex PCR; TCRdb stores in-frame clones only, minus some. Of about 200,000 clones in the sample, roughly nine tenths were seen once. The sequenced sample consisted of PBMCs or T cells enriched from blood (not recorded which). Receptor source: a woman aged 18-29 years who had recovered from COVID-19.

The genes are TRBV19 and TRBJ2-5; 8 bases agree with TRBD1. Germline V gives CDR1 LNHDA, CDR2 SQIVND (reference sequence). The CDR3 totals 13 residues. V gave up 5 bases and J gave up 4 bases; unmatched junction bases: 3. CDR3 coding DNA: TGTGCCAGTAGTGAACAGGGGGGAGAGACCCAGTACTTC. Amino acid sequence: CASSEQGGETQYF.

This sequence joins TRBV10-3 and TRBJ2-7, with 7 nucleotides matching TRBD1. The J segment lost 3 bases and the V segment lost 3 bases, leaving 17 bases of the junction unmatched. The germline V gene has CDR1 ENHRY and CDR2 SYGVKD. This CDR3 contains 18 residues. CDR3 nucleotide sequence: TGTGCCATCAGTGAAAGGGGGCAAGCACTAGACAAAAGCTACGAGCAGTACTTC. Translated, it gives CAISERGQALDKSYEQYF.

This clone was seen just once. V gene TRBV19 combines with J gene TRBJ2-5; TRBD2 agrees at 8 bases. Germline CDR1 reads LNHDA; CDR2 reads SQIVND (reference sequence). V trimming: 10 bases; J trimming: 1 base; junction bases outside the gene matches: 8. The CDR3 loop spans 14 amino acids. The CDR3 sequence is CATSNRGGQETQYF. CDR3 DNA: TGTGCCACCTCAAACCGGGGGGGCCAAGAGACCCAGTACTTC. Full variable domain (remainder filled in from reference TRBV19 and TRBJ2-5): DGGITQSPKYLFRKEGQNVTLSCEQNLNHDAMYWYRQDPGQGLRLIYYSQIVNDFQKGDIAEGYSVSREKKESFPLTVTSAQKNPTAFYLCATSNRGGQETQYFGPGTRLLVL.

The chain couples TRBV28 to TRBJ1-2; D remains unclear. From germline, CDR1 is MDHEN and CDR2 SYDVKM. Trimming pared 1 base from V and 4 bases from J, leaving 7 bases between. The CDR3 extends over 13 amino acids. CDR3: CASSLSDRYGYTF. The CDR3 DNA follows: TGTGCCAGCAGTTTATCAGATCGCTATGGCTACACCTTC.

This chain links TRBV9 with TRBJ2-5; 10 bases map to TRBD1. After removal of 3 bases from V and 4 bases from J, the junction contained 3 bases not matched to a gene. The germline V gene has CDR1 SGDLS and CDR2 YYNGEE. This CDR3 spans 14 amino acids. DNA of the CDR3: TGTGCCAGCAGCGGGGACAGGGGTGGAGAGACCCAGTACTTC. This codes for CASSGDRGGETQYF.

V and J are TRBV2 and TRBJ1-6; tentative D call: TRBD1 (6 bases). V was clipped by 6 bases and J by 0 bases, with 12 bases between them. CDR3 length: 16 residues. Germline CDR1 reads SNHLY; CDR2 reads FYNNEI. This CDR3 is CASRRDIGSYNSPLHF. In nucleotides, the CDR3 is TGTGCCAGCAGGAGGGACATAGGCTCCTATAATTCACCCCTCCACTTT. The full variable domain, with the rest looked up from reference TRBV2 and TRBJ1-6, is EPEVTQTPSHQVTQMGQEVILRCVPISNHLYFYWYRQILGQKVEFLVSFYNNEISEKSEIFDDQFSVERPDGSNFTLKIRSTKLEDSAMYFCASRRDIGSYNSPLHFGNGTRLTVT.

The CDR3 DNA sequence: TGCGCCAGCAGCCAAGGAGGTGGGCGACAGGCGTACAATGAGCAGTTCTTC. Residues: CASSQGGGRQAYNEQFF. This chain connects TRBV4-1 to TRBJ2-1; possible D gene TRBD1, 6 bases. The CDR3 sequence is 17 residues long. The germline V and J ends were trimmed by 1 base and 4 bases, with 17 bases remaining between them. Germline V gene data show CDR1 as MGHRA and CDR2 as YSYEKL.

The chain recombines TRBV5-1 with TRBJ2-5, with 9 nucleotides matching TRBD1. The CDR3 length is 15 residues. Germline CDR1 is SGHRS and CDR2 is YFSETQ. V lost 0 bases, J lost 4 bases, and 4 bases stayed unmatched. CDR3 bases: TGCGCCAGCAGCTTGGGGACAGGGGAAGGAGAGACCCAGTACTTC. Translated, it gives CASSLGTGEGETQYF.

This sequence joins TRBV6-5 and TRBJ1-2, with 8 bases identical to TRBD1. V was pared by 9 bases and J by 5 bases, with 11 bases of the junction left unmatched. This CDR3 has 14 amino acids. Germline values: CDR1 MNHEY, CDR2 SVGAGI. As DNA, the CDR3 is TGTGCCAGTGGGAGTGGGACAGGCACTTATGGCTACACCTTC. This codes for CASGSGTGTYGYTF.

The chain joins TRBV12-5 to TRBJ2-1; D gene unclear. The CDR3 contains 14 residues. Germline V gives CDR1 LGHNT, CDR2 FRNRAP. Trimming cost V 2 bases and J 1 base, with 6 bases left between them. CDR3 sequence (DNA): TGTGCTAGTGGTTTGTATAATTCCTACAATGAGCAGTTCTTC. The encoded protein is CASGLYNSYNEQFF.

The chain's CDR3 is CAISESLTQETQYF. The CDR3 DNA follows: TGTGCCATCAGTGAGTCACTGACTCAAGAGACCCAGTACTTC. This sequence joins TRBV10-3 and TRBJ2-5, with no clear D. V was cut by 0 bases and J by 2 bases, with 7 bases left in between. This CDR3 has 14 residues. Per germline, CDR1 ENHRY and CDR2 SYGVKD.

The chain employs TRBV28 and TRBJ1-5; D gene unclear. The CDR3 extends over 16 amino acids. Trimming pared 3 bases from V and 2 bases from J, leaving 14 bases between. Germline-derived CDR1 and CDR2 are MDHEN and SYDVKM. The CDR3 DNA is TGTGCCAGCAGTTTCGTGGGAGTTCTCGGCAATCAGCCCCAGCATTTT. This translates into CASSFVGVLGNQPQHF.

V and J are TRBV19 and TRBJ2-1, with 8 bases matching TRBD2. CDR3 length: 16 residues. CDR1 and CDR2 (germline): LNHDA, SQIVND (reference sequence). The trim removed 6 bases at V and 2 bases at J, leaving 9 bases unmatched. This CDR3 reads CASSLRGVATYNEQFF. In DNA form, the CDR3 reads TGTGCCAGTAGCCTGCGGGGGGTAGCAACCTACAATGAGCAGTTCTTC.

V usage is TRBV7-9 and J usage is TRBJ1-1, with 7 positions matching TRBD1. This CDR3 has 16 amino acids. J lost 4 bases, V lost 5 bases, and 13 bases had no gene match. Germline V gene sequence: CDR1 SEHNR, CDR2 FQNEAQ (reference sequence). The DNA for the CDR3 is TGTGCCAGCAGCCGAGCCGGGACAGATCATGGCACTGAAGCTTTCTTT. Translated: CASSRAGTDHGTEAFF.

This chain uses TRBV5-6 with TRBJ1-6, with 9 bases aligning to TRBD1. With 2 bases clipped from V and 1 base from J, the junction kept 1 base outside the gene matches. This CDR3 region has 16 residues. Germline CDR1 reads SGHDT; CDR2 reads YYEEEE. The CDR3 region has the DNA TGTGCCAGCAGCTTCGGACAGGGGTCCTATAATTCACCCCTCCACTTT. Translating it yields CASSFGQGSYNSPLHF.

The rearrangement links TRBV6-5 to TRBJ1-5; no clear D gene. V was pared by 6 bases and J by 6 bases, with 12 bases between. Germline values: CDR1 MNHEY, CDR2 SVGAGI. The CDR3 consists of 13 residues. The DNA for the CDR3 is TGTGCCAGCAGGGCGAGGGAAGGTCAGCCCCAGCATTTT. Its translation is CASRAREGQPQHF.

This clone was recorded only once. The chain is built from TRBV6-1 and TRBJ2-5; D is perhaps TRBD2 (6 bases). V dropped 1 base and J dropped 3 bases, with 6 bases sitting between them. Germline V CDR1 and CDR2: MNHNS, SASEGT. The CDR3 contains 13 residues. CDR3 protein: CASSEGLEETQYF. The CDR3 DNA sequence: TGTGCCAGCAGTGAAGGACTAGAAGAGACCCAGTACTTC.

The chain couples TRBV9 to TRBJ1-1, with D perhaps TRBD1 (5 bases). This CDR3 is built from 13 residues. Germline CDR1 reads SGDLS; CDR2 reads YYNGEE. Trimming removed 0 bases from V and 3 bases from J, with 6 bases in between. CDR3 DNA: TGTGCCAGCAGCGTAGCAGGGTACACTGAAGCTTTCTTT. Translating it yields CASSVAGYTEAFF.

The chain couples TRBV2 to TRBJ2-7; 8 nucleotides align to TRBD1. V lost 6 bases and J lost 2; bases outside the gene matches: 3. Germline V gene sequence: CDR1 SNHLY, CDR2 FYNNEI. The CDR3 consists of 13 residues. The DNA for the CDR3 is TGTGCCAGCAGGACAGGGGAAACCTACGAGCAGTACTTC. It translates to CASRTGETYEQYF. The entire variable domain, with the rest obtained from reference TRBV2 and TRBJ2-7, is as follows: EPEVTQTPSHQVTQMGQEVILRCVPISNHLYFYWYRQILGQKVEFLVSFYNNEISEKSEIFDDQFSVERPDGSNFTLKIRSTKLEDSAMYFCASRTGETYEQYFGPGTRLTVT.